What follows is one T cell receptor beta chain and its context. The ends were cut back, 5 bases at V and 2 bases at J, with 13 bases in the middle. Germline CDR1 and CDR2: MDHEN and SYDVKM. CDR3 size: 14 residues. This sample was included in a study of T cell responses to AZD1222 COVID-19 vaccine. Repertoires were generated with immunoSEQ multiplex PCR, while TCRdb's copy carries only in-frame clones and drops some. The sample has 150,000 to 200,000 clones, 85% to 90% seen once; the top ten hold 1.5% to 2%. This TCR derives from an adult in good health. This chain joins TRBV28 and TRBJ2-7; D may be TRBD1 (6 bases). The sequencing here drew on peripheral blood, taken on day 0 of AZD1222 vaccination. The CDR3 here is CASSRTVLTYEQYF. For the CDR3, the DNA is TGTGCCAGCAGTAGGACAGTCCTAACCTACGAGCAGTACTTC.